The source of this T cell receptor (beta chain) is a study of Ad26.COV2.S vaccination and SARS-CoV-2 variants. Study in general: Sample donor was a member of the COV1001 Ad26.COV2.S trial arm. Each vaccinee took Ad26.COV2.S intramuscularly, once or twice 56 days apart. Study-level results: Recipients given vaccine exceeded placebo recipients in spike-specific TCR breadth.

V lost 6 bases to trimming and J lost 1 base, with 13 bases between them. CDR3 length: 13 residues. The germline gives CDR1 SQVTM, CDR2 ANQGSEA. A note on this clone: Its antigen is not identified.

The treatment is: roughly 18 received Ad26.COV2.S at low or high dose, single or two shots; a few received placebo; per-sample allocation not given. Following the first vaccine or placebo injection, samples were taken on day 63. An Ad26 vector expressing Wuhan-strain SARS-CoV-2 spike constituted the vaccine. Repertoires were generated with immunoSEQ multiplex PCR, while TCRdb's copy carries only in-frame clones and drops some. This table holds around 300,000 clones, less than 90% found once. Sequenced here: peripheral blood, sampled in a trial of Ad26.COV2.S vaccine versus placebo. The sequence derives from a person aged 18-60 years who received the Ad26.COV2.S COVID-19 vaccine or a placebo. This chain links TRBV29-1 with TRBJ2-7; D unresolved. CDR3 in amino acids: CSVSPGTSYEQYF. For the CDR3, the DNA is TGCAGCGTCAGTCCAGGTACTTCCTACGAGCAGTACTTC.